This T cell receptor (beta chain) appears in the sequencing data of a study of control samples from healthy donors and cancer patients. Some clones are missing from TCRdb's copy, which holds only in-frame ones; the method was immunoSEQ multiplex PCR. The data contain around 75,000 clones, roughly 92% of them singletons. Trimming cost V 5 bases and J 4 bases; bases outside gene matches: 9. This CDR3 contains 16 residues. Germline V gene lookup returns CDR1 SEHNR and CDR2 FQNEAQ (reference sequence). The J gene is TRBJ2-2, the V gene TRBV7-9, with 8 bases that match TRBD2. Input material: blood. The TCR comes from a woman in her fifties or sixties in good health. In DNA form, the CDR3 reads TGTGCCAGCAGCCGACGCGGGGGGCTGGGCACCGGGGAGCTGTTTTTT. Its translation is CASSRRGGLGTGELFF.